This TCR beta chain emerged from a study of persistence of HIV-infected CD4 T cells. Turning to the study itself: CD4+ T cells responding to CMV or HIV-1 Gag were isolated.

On this clone itself: Its antigen is not identified.

This was the immunoSEQ version 4 assay in survey mode. Genomic DNA was diluted to around 9.3 ng/uL, up to roughly 1 ug per sample. Sequencing used immunoSEQ multiplex PCR; TCRdb keeps in-frame clones, though not all of them. The table records 40,000 to 50,000 clones, more than 60% of them present only once. Lysates of CMV-infected fibroblasts at 8 to 10 ug/mL stimulated these cells. CD40L-negative CD69-negative CD45RO-high memory CD4+ T cells were sorted as populations depleted of antigen-responding cells. The CDR3 loop spans 16 amino acids. The V gene end was trimmed by 2 bases and the J gene end by 5 bases; junction bases not matched to a gene: 13. CDR1 GTSNPN and CDR2 SVGIG come from the germline V gene (reference sequence).

The chain uses TRBV30 and TRBJ1-2, with TRBD1 matching over 8 bases. This specimen was CD4+ T cells sorted from PBMCs after roughly 18-hour stimulation, taken from a patient who received antiretroviral therapy. The sequence came from an adult man with HIV who was CMV-seropositive. The CDR3 DNA reads TGTGCCTGGAGTTTGACCCGGACCCAGGGGGCGTATGGCTACACCTTC. Its protein product is CAWSLTRTQGAYGYTF.